Sequencing of this T cell receptor beta chain was carried out in a study of blood T cell repertoires in COVID-19. Study-level information: PBMCs, B-cell-depleted T cells, or T cells provided the cDNA or gDNA that made up the material.

The V end lost 2 bases, the J end lost 4 bases, and 12 bases lay between the germline ends. The CDR3 is 15 amino acids. The germline V gene has CDR1 SGHTS and CDR2 YDEGEE. Sequencing used immunoSEQ multiplex PCR; TCRdb keeps in-frame clones, though not all of them. The top ten hold around 4.8% of the sample, which has about 80,000 clones, about 86% seen once. V is TRBV5-8 and J is TRBJ2-2; a weak D match, TRBD2 (5 bases). The TCR comes from a woman older than 75 with acute or convalescent COVID-19. Sample: peripheral blood. The CDR3 nucleotides are TGTGCCAGCAGCTTAGCGACCCGGGGCACCGGGGAGCTGTTTTTT. Translation gives CASSLATRGTGELFF.